The sequence of this T cell receptor (beta chain) was determined in a study of OX40 agonist ivuxolimab in advanced cancers. Across the study: From 23 to 79 years was the age range, with a mean of around 56 years, and roughly 80% were male. It was permissible to have had prior anti-PD-1, anti-PD-L1 or anti-CTLA-4 therapy, and about 40% had some. Study findings and constraints: At 0.1 to 3.0 mg/kg and by week 6, clonal expansion occurred in CD4+ and CD8+ blood T cells. Certain nonresponding patients likewise had low normalized T-cell clonal expansion.

The method was immunoSEQ multiplex PCR; TCRdb's version includes in-frame clones alone and lacks a portion of them. This table holds tens of thousands of clones, 65% to 90% found once. This clone came up a few times. What it recognizes is unknown. V lost 5 bases and J lost 9, with 11 bases in between. CDR1 is SEHNR and CDR2 is FQNEAQ in the germline V gene (reference sequence). The CDR3 is made up of 12 amino acids. The chain uses TRBV7-9 and TRBJ1-5; no definite D call. The sample consisted of CD4+ or CD8+ T cells sorted from blood, taken in a trial of the OX40 agonist ivuxolimab. The receptor comes from an adult with an advanced solid tumor such as melanoma, head and neck, liver or kidney cancer. The CDR3 DNA reads as TGTGCCAGCAGCCAACCTCTGGGGCCCCAGCATTTT. Protein sequence: CASSQPLGPQHF.